What follows are 17 T cell receptor beta chains derived from one specimen sequenced in a study of T cell repertoires in cytomegalovirus infection. TCRdb redid the calling of the reads with MiXCR, one entry per CDR3 protein. Of about 330,000 distinct CDR3 sequences listed, 8% to 10% are singletons. Sequences were obtained from PBMCs. The receptors were sampled from a human donor in good health (CMV status not recorded). Some clones in this sample may be carry-over from other donors' samples.

Only a few counts were recorded for this clonotype. This sequence joins TRBV7-9 and TRBJ2-3; D may correspond to TRBD1 or TRBD2 (5 bases each). V lost 4 bases, J lost 4 bases, and 18 bases lay in between. This CDR3 has 16 residues. Germline CDR1 SEHNR, CDR2 FQNEAQ (reference sequence). CDR3 protein: CASSYQERDGADTQYF. Written as DNA, the CDR3 is TGTGCCAGCAGCTACCAAGAGAGGGACGGCGCAGATACGCAGTATTTT.

V gene TRBV18 combines with J gene TRBJ2-2; 12 bases agree with TRBD2. Trimming took 3 bases from V and 0 from J; bases not matched to a gene: 2. CDR3 length: 17 residues. From germline, CDR1 is KGHSH and CDR2 LQKENI. The CDR3 sequence: CASSPGLAGTNTGELFF. CDR3 sequence (DNA): TGTGCCAGCTCACCTGGACTAGCGGGGACGAACACCGGGGAGCTGTTTTTT.

This clonotype was detected many times. The chain combines TRBV7-2 with TRBJ1-1; no firm D call. CDR1 and CDR2 from the germline V gene are SGHTA and FQGNSA. V was pared by 3 bases and J by 1 base, with 6 bases between. CDR3 length equals 13 residues. The CDR3: CASSFRQNTEAFF. The CDR3 DNA reads as TGTGCCAGCAGCTTTAGACAGAACACTGAAGCTTTCTTT.

This clonotype was seen a few times. The chain uses TRBV20-1 and TRBJ2-5; D gene unclear. Germline lookup yields CDR1 DFQATT and CDR2 SNEGSKA (reference sequence). The V gene lost 5 bases and the J gene lost 2 bases, with 15 bases spanning the gap. The CDR3 is 14 amino acids. DNA for the CDR3: TGCAGTGCTTTGCCTGGGCGTGCTCAAGAGACCCAGTACTTC. The encoded protein is CSALPGRAQETQYF.

Many counts were recorded for this clonotype. This sequence joins TRBV12-3 or TRBV12-4 and TRBJ1-6; D unresolved. Trimming took 5 bases from V and 7 from J, leaving 6 bases between them. There are 12 residues in the CDR3. The CDR3 DNA follows: TGTGCCAGCAGTCGGGCGAATTCACCCCTCCACTTT. Its translation: CASSRANSPLHF.

This clonotype showed up just a few times. V is TRBV2 and J is TRBJ2-7, with 9 bases matching TRBD1. Germline CDR1 SNHLY, CDR2 FYNNEI. With V trimmed by 8 bases and J by 3 bases, 5 bases remained unmatched. This CDR3 contains 13 residues. CDR3 coding DNA: TGTGCCAGCCACCCGGGACAGGGCTACGAGCAGTACTTC. Encoded protein: CASHPGQGYEQYF. The whole variable domain, remainder taken from reference TRBV2 and TRBJ2-7, is EPEVTQTPSHQVTQMGQEVILRCVPISNHLYFYWYRQILGQKVEFLVSFYNNEISEKSEIFDDQFSVERPDGSNFTLKIRSTKLEDSAMYFCASHPGQGYEQYFGPGTRLTVT.

The sample holds a few counts of this clonotype. The chain joins TRBV6-5 to TRBJ2-5; D is possibly TRBD1 (5 bases). CDR1 and CDR2 (germline): MNHEY, SVGAGI. The CDR3 consists of 14 residues. V dropped 0 bases and J dropped 4 bases, with 9 bases sitting between them. The CDR3 is CASSYSNRRETQYF. The DNA for the CDR3 is TGTGCCAGCAGTTACTCGAACAGGAGAGAGACCCAGTACTTC.

The V call is TRBV18, the J call TRBJ1-5; D uncertain. Trimming left V 2 bases short and J 4 bases short, with 9 bases between. The CDR3 runs to 14 residues. CDR1 and CDR2 (germline): KGHSH, LQKENI. CDR3 sequence (DNA): TGTGCCAGCTCACCAGTCTCGGGGAATCAGCCCCAGCATTTT. Its translation: CASSPVSGNQPQHF.

This clonotype was found a few times. This chain connects TRBV7-2 to TRBJ2-4; D call uncertain. Trimming took off 7 bases at V and 0 bases at J, with 13 bases between the two ends. Looked up from germline, CDR1 is SGHTA and CDR2 is FQGNSA. This CDR3 is 15 amino acids long. The CDR3 DNA sequence: TGTGCCAGCACCTCTCAGATGGGAGCCAAAAACATTCAGTACTTC. Translation gives CASTSQMGAKNIQYF.

The chain joins TRBV7-9 to TRBJ2-1; the D gene is possibly TRBD1 (5 bases). V was trimmed by 0 bases and J by 7 bases, leaving 7 bases between them. Per the germline V gene, CDR1 is SEHNR and CDR2 is FQNEAQ (reference sequence). The length of the CDR3 is 13 residues. CDR3: CASSLAGQNEQFF. CDR3 DNA: TGTGCCAGCAGCTTAGCGGGGCAAAATGAGCAGTTCTTC.

This clonotype occurred many times. V usage is TRBV12-3 or TRBV12-4 and J usage is TRBJ1-5; TRBD1 might be the D (6 bases). V lost 2 bases, J lost 2 bases, and 10 bases lay in between. This CDR3 spans 15 amino acids. The CDR3 is CASSLRGAGNQPQHF. The CDR3 region has the DNA TGTGCCAGCAGTTTACGGGGGGCCGGCAATCAGCCCCAGCATTTT.

V is TRBV2 and J is TRBJ2-2, with a tentative D call TRBD1 (5 bases). This CDR3 region has 13 residues. With 6 bases removed from V and 6 bases from J, the gap between germline ends came to 11 bases. Germline loops: CDR1 SNHLY, CDR2 FYNNEI. The CDR3 sequence: CASRDIQPGELFF. CDR3 nucleotide sequence: TGTGCCAGCAGGGACATTCAGCCCGGGGAGCTGTTTTTT.

The table lists this clonotype with many counts. This chain links TRBV28 with TRBJ2-3; D possibly corresponds to TRBD1 (6 bases). The CDR3 has 16 residues. With 6 bases removed from V and 2 bases from J, the gap between germline ends came to 18 bases. Looked up from germline, CDR1 is MDHEN and CDR2 is SYDVKM. This CDR3 is CASSLTSGTPTDTQYF. For the CDR3, the DNA is TGTGCCAGCAGCTTAACCTCCGGGACACCCACAGATACGCAGTATTTT.

There are many counts of this clonotype. This sequence joins TRBV9 and TRBJ2-3; D is ambiguous. Germline loops: CDR1 SGDLS, CDR2 YYNGEE. This CDR3 spans 20 amino acids. With 2 bases removed from V and 2 bases from J, the gap between germline ends came to 27 bases. Here the CDR3 reads CASSVAQKSPVWKITDTQYF. DNA of the CDR3: TGTGCCAGCAGCGTTGCCCAGAAAAGTCCTGTCTGGAAGATCACAGATACGCAGTATTTT.

Here the CDR3 DNA reads TGTGCCAGCAGCCTCCTCGCCCGGGGCGGGGAGCTGTTTTTT. This sequence encodes CASSLLARGGELFF. J is TRBJ2-2 and V is TRBV7-6; possibly TRBD2 for D (5 bases). Germline assignment: CDR1 SGHVS and CDR2 FNYEAQ. This CDR3 is 14 amino acids long. Trimming took 5 bases from V and 7 from J, leaving 14 bases between them.

This clonotype turned up a few times. The V gene is TRBV12-3 or TRBV12-4, the J gene TRBJ1-1, with TRBD1 identical over 10 bases. This CDR3 has 14 residues. V was pared by 7 bases and J by 2 bases, with 4 bases of the junction left unmatched. The CDR3 reads CASNRDRGNTEAFF. The CDR3 DNA reads as TGTGCCAGCAACCGGGACAGGGGCAACACTGAAGCTTTCTTT.

The chain employs TRBV5-1 and TRBJ1-5; D is possibly TRBD1 (5 bases). Trimming pared 4 bases from V and 0 bases from J, leaving 20 bases between. Germline V gives CDR1 SGHRS, CDR2 YFSETQ. CDR3 size: 18 residues. The CDR3 bases are TGCGCCAGCAGCCGACTGCCGTTAGACAGCTATAGCAATCAGCCCCAGCATTTT. It encodes CASSRLPLDSYSNQPQHF.